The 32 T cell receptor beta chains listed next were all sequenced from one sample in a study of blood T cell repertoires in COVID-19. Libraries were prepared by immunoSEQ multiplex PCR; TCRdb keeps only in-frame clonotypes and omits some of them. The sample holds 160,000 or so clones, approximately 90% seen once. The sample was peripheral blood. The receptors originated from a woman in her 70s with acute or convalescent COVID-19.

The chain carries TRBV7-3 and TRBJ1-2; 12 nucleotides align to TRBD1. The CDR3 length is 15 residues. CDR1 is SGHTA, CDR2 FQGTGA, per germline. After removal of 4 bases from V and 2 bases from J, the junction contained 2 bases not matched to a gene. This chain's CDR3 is CASSSGTGGNYGYTF. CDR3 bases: TGTGCCAGCAGCTCCGGGACAGGGGGCAACTATGGCTACACCTTC.

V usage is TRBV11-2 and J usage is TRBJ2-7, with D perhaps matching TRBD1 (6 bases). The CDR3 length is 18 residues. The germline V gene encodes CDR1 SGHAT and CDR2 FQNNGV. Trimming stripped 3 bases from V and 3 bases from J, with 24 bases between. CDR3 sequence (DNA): TGTGCCAGCAGCTTCCGGATCCCCCCAGGCAGGGACAACTACGAGCAGTACTTC. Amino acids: CASSFRIPPGRDNYEQYF.

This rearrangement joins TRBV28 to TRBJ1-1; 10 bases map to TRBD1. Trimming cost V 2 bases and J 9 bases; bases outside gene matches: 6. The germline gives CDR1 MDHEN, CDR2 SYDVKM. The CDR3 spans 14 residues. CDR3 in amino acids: CASSLGTGEKKAFF. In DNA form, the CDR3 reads TGTGCCAGCAGTTTAGGGACAGGGGAAAAAAAAGCTTTCTTT.

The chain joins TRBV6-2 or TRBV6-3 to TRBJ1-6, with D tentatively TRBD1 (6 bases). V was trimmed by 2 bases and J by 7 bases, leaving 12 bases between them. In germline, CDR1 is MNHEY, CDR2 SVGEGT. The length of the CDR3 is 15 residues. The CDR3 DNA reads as TGTGCCAGCAGTTACCGACAGGCGGTAAATTCACCCCTCCACTTT. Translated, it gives CASSYRQAVNSPLHF.

The CDR3 region is CATRAGEPTGELFF. Here the CDR3 DNA reads TGTGCCACCAGGGCGGGGGAACCGACCGGGGAGCTGTTTTTT. The chain combines TRBV15 with TRBJ2-2; TRBD2 aligns across 7 bases. This CDR3 spans 14 amino acids. J was trimmed by 5 bases and V by 6 bases; bases with no gene match: 6. Germline V gives CDR1 LNHNV, CDR2 YYDKDF (reference sequence).

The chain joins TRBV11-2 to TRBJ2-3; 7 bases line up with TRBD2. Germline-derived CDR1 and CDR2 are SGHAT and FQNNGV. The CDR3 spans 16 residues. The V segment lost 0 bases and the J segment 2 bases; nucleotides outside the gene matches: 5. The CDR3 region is CASSLDRGVLTDTQYF. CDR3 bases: TGTGCCAGCAGCTTAGATCGGGGGGTCCTCACAGATACGCAGTATTTT.

The CDR3 sequence: CASRSRASRGYTF. DNA for the CDR3: TGTGCCAGCAGGTCCAGGGCATCGAGGGGCTACACCTTC. The chain uses TRBV6-5 and TRBJ1-2, with D possibly being TRBD1 (5 bases). Per the germline V gene, CDR1 is MNHEY and CDR2 is SVGAGI. The ends were cut back, 6 bases at V and 8 bases at J, with 16 bases in the middle. This CDR3 has 13 residues.

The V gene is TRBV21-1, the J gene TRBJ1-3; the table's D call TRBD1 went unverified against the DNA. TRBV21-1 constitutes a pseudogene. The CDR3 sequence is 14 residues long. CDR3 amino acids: CARDRDTFGNTIYF. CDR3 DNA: TGTGCCAGGGACCGGGACACCTTTGGAAACACCATATATTTT.

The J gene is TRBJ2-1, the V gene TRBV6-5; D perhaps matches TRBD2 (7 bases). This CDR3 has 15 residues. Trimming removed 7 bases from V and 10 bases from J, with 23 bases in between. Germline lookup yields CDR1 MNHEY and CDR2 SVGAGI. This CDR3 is CASTFRGGRNVEQFF. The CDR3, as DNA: TGTGCCAGCACATTTAGGGGGGGCCGCAATGTGGAGCAGTTCTTC.

The CDR3 region has the DNA TGCGCCAGCAGCCCCAGGGAGGGGGGCGCGTACAATGAGCAGTTCTTC. This sequence encodes CASSPREGGAYNEQFF. The chain joins TRBV5-1 to TRBJ2-1, with D tentatively TRBD2 (7 bases). The CDR3 has 16 amino acids. V was pared by 4 bases and J by 4 bases, with 18 bases between. CDR1 is SGHRS, CDR2 YFSETQ, per germline.

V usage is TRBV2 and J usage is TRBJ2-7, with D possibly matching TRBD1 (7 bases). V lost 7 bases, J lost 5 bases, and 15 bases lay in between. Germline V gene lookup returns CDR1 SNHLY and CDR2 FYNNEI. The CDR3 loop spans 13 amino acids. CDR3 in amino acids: CASNIRGVNEQYV. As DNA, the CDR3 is TGTGCCAGCAATATCAGGGGGGTGAACGAGCAGTACGTC.

CDR3 nucleotides: TGTGCCAGCAGCCGACTAGCGGTAGACACAGATACGCAGTATTTT. Its protein is CASSRLAVDTDTQYF. The V call is TRBV7-9, the J call TRBJ2-3, with TRBD2 identical over 9 bases. The CDR3 consists of 15 residues. Per the germline V gene, CDR1 is SEHNR and CDR2 is FQNEAQ (reference sequence). The V gene end was trimmed by 5 bases and the J gene end by 2 bases; junction bases not matched to a gene: 5. The full variable domain, its missing parts supplied by reference TRBV7-9 and TRBJ2-3, is DTGVSQNPRHKITKRGQNVTFRCDPISEHNRLYWYRQTLGQGPEFLTYFQNEAQLEKSRLLSDRFSAERPKGSFSTLEIQRTEQGDSAMYLCASSRLAVDTDTQYFGPGTRLTVL.

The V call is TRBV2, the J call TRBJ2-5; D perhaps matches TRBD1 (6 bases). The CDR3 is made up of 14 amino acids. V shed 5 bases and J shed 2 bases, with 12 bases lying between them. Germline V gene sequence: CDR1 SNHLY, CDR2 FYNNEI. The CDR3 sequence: CASSPGHHQETQYF. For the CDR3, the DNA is TGTGCCAGCAGTCCGGGACACCATCAAGAGACCCAGTACTTC.

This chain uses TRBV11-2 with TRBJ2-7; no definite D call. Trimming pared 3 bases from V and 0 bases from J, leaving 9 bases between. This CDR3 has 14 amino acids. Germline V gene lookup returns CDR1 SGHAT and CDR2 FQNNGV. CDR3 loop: CASSLGYSSYEQYF. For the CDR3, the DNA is TGTGCCAGCAGCTTGGGCTACAGCTCCTACGAGCAGTACTTC.

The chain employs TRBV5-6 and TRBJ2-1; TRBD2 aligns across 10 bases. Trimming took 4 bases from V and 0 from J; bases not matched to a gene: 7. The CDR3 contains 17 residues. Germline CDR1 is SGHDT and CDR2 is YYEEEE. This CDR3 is CASSTLSGGSSYNEQFF. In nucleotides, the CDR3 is TGTGCCAGCAGCACCCTTAGCGGGGGGAGCTCCTACAATGAGCAGTTCTTC.

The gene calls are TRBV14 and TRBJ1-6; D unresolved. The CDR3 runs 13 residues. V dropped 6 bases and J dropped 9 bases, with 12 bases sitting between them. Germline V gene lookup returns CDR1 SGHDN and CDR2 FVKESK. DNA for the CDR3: TGTGCCAGCAGAGCGTCCAGCGGTTCACCCCTCCACTTT. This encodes CASRASSGSPLHF.

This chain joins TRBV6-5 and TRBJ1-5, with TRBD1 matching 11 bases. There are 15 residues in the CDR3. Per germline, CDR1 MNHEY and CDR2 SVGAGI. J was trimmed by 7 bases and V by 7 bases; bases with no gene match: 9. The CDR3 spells CASKTGTGGIQPQHF. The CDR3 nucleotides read TGTGCCAGCAAGACGGGGACAGGGGGGATACAGCCCCAGCATTTT.

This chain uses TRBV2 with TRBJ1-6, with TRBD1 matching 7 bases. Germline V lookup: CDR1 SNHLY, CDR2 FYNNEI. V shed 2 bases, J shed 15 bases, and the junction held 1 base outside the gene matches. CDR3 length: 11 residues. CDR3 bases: TGTGCCAGCAGTGAAAGACAGGGCCTCCACTTT. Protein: CASSERQGLHF. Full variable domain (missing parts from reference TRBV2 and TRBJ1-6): EPEVTQTPSHQVTQMGQEVILRCVPISNHLYFYWYRQILGQKVEFLVSFYNNEISEKSEIFDDQFSVERPDGSNFTLKIRSTKLEDSAMYFCASSERQGLHFGNGTRLTVT.

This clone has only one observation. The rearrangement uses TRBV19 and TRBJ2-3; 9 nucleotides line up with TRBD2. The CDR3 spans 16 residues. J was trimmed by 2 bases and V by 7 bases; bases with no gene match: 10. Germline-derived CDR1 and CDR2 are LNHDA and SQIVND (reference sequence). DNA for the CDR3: TGTGCCAGTAAAGGTGGAGCGGGGGGAGTCACAGATACGCAGTATTTT. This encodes CASKGGAGGVTDTQYF.

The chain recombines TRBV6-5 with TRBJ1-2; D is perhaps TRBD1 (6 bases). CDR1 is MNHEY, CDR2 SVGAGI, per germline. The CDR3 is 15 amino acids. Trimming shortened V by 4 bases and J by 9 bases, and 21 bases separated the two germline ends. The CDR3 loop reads CASSWGSQVDRSYTF. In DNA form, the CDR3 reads TGTGCCAGCAGTTGGGGGTCACAAGTCGACAGGAGCTACACCTTC.

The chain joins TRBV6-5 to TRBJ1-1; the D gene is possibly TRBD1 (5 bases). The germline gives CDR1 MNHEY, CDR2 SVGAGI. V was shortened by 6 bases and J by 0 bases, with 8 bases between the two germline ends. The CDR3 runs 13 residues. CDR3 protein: CASRIGVNTEAFF. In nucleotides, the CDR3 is TGTGCCAGCAGAATAGGGGTGAACACTGAAGCTTTCTTT.

The CDR3 sequence: CASSFWTGGDGEQFF. CDR3 DNA sequence: TGTGCCAGCAGCTTCTGGACTGGGGGGGATGGTGAGCAGTTCTTC. The J gene is TRBJ2-1, the V gene TRBV7-2; 7 bases fit TRBD2. The CDR3 runs to 15 residues. The germline V gene has CDR1 SGHTA and CDR2 FQGNSA. V was pared by 3 bases and J by 9 bases, with 11 bases of the junction left unmatched.

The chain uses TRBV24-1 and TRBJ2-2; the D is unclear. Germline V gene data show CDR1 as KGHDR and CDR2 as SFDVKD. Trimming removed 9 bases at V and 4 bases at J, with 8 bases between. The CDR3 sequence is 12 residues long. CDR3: CATGHTTGELFF. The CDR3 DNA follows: TGTGCCACCGGGCACACCACCGGGGAGCTGTTTTTT.

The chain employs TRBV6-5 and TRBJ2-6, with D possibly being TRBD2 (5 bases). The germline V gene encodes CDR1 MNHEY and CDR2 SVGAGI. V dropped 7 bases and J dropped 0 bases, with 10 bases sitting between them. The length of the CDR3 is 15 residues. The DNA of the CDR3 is TGTGCCAGCATTAGTGAGGGCTCTGGGGCCAACGTCCTGACTTTC. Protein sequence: CASISEGSGANVLTF.

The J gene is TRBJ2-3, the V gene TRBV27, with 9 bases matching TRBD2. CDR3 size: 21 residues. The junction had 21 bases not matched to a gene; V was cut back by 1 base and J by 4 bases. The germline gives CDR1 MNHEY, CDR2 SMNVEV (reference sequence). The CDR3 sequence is CASSLWEGSTSGRVRADTQYF. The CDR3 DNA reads TGTGCCAGCAGTTTATGGGAGGGGTCGACTAGCGGCCGGGTTAGGGCAGATACGCAGTATTTT.

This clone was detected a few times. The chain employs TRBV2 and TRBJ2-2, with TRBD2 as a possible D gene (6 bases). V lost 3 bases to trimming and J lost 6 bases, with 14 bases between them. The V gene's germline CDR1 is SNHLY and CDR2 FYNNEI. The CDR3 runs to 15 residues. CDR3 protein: CASSDRRGVAGELFF. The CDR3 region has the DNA TGTGCCAGCAGTGATAGACGCGGGGTGGCCGGGGAGCTGTTTTTT. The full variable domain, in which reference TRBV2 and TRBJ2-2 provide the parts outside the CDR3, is EPEVTQTPSHQVTQMGQEVILRCVPISNHLYFYWYRQILGQKVEFLVSFYNNEISEKSEIFDDQFSVERPDGSNFTLKIRSTKLEDSAMYFCASSDRRGVAGELFFGEGSRLTVL.

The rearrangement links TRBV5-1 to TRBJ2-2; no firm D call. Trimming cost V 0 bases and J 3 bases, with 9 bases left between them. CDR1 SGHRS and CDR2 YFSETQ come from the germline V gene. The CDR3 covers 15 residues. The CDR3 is CASSLGAYDTGELFF. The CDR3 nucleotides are TGCGCCAGCAGCTTGGGGGCCTACGACACCGGGGAGCTGTTTTTT.

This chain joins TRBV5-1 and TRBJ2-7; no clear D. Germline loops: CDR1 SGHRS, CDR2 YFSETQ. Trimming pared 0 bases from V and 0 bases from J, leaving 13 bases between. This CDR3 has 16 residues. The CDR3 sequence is CASSLGAVPDSYEQYF. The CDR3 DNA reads TGCGCCAGCAGCTTGGGGGCAGTCCCCGACTCCTACGAGCAGTACTTC.

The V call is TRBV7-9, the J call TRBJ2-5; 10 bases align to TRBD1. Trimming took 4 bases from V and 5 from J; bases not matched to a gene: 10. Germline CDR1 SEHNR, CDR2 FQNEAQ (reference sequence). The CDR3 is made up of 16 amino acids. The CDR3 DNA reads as TGTGCCAGCAGCTCAGGTTCGACAGGGGGCGTGGAGACCCAGTACTTC. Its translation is CASSSGSTGGVETQYF. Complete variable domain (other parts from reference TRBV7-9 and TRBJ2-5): DTGVSQNPRHKITKRGQNVTFRCDPISEHNRLYWYRQTLGQGPEFLTYFQNEAQLEKSRLLSDRFSAERPKGSFSTLEIQRTEQGDSAMYLCASSSGSTGGVETQYFGPGTRLLVL.

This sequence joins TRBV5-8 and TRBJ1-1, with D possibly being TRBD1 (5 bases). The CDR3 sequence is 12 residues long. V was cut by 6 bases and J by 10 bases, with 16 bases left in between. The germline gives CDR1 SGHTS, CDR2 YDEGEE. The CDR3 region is CASIRGGVGAFF. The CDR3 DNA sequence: TGTGCCAGCATCCGCGGGGGAGTCGGAGCTTTCTTT. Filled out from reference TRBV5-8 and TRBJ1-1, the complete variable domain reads EAGVTQSPTHLIKTRGQQATLRCSPISGHTSVYWYQQALGLGLQFLLWYDEGEERNRGNFPPRFSGRQFPNYSSELNVNALELEDSALYLCASIRGGVGAFFGQGTRLTVV.

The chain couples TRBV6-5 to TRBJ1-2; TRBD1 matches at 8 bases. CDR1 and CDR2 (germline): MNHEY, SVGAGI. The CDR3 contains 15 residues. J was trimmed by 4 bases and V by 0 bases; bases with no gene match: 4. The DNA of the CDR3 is TGTGCCAGCAGTTACTCGTCGACAGGGGTCTATGGCTACACCTTC. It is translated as CASSYSSTGVYGYTF.

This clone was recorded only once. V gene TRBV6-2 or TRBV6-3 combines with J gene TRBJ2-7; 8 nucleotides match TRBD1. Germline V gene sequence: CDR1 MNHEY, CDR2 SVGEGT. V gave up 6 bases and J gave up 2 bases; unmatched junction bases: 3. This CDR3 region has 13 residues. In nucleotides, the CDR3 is TGTGCCAGCAGCCGGGGACAGGCCTACGAGCAGTACTTC. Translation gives CASSRGQAYEQYF.